Below, 8 T cell receptor beta chains from the same sample are listed, as sequenced in a study of blood T cell repertoires in COVID-19. Measured with immunoSEQ multiplex PCR; TCRdb has only the in-frame clones, and not every one. This table holds about 180,000 clones, 75% to 90% found once. Sequenced: peripheral blood. The receptors stem from a woman aged 55-69 years with acute or convalescent COVID-19.

The V call is TRBV6-5, the J call TRBJ1-2; maybe TRBD1 (6 bases). The CDR3 loop spans 14 amino acids. Trimming shortened V by 5 bases and J by 4 bases, and 14 bases separated the two germline ends. CDR1 is MNHEY and CDR2 is SVGAGI in the germline V gene. The CDR3 region has the DNA TGTGCCAGCAGTCCCACAGGGAGGGGCTATGGCTACACCTTC. It codes for CASSPTGRGYGYTF.

This clone appeared a single time. V and J are TRBV15 and TRBJ2-3; D is undetermined. The V end was cut by 3 bases, the J end by 6 bases, with 10 bases between. This CDR3 region has 13 residues. CDR1 and CDR2 (germline): LNHNV, YYDKDF (reference sequence). The CDR3 DNA reads TGTGCCACCAGCAGGGTGGAGACCGATACGCAGTATTTT. It yields the protein CATSRVETDTQYF.

The chain employs TRBV2 and TRBJ1-6; the match to TRBD1 covers 8 bases. CDR1 is SNHLY and CDR2 is FYNNEI in the germline V gene. The CDR3 loop spans 15 amino acids. J lost 13 bases, V lost 3 bases, and 11 bases had no gene match. CDR3 sequence reads: CASSDLNRGKAPLHF. In DNA, the CDR3 is TGTGCCAGCAGTGACCTAAACAGGGGGAAAGCCCCCCTCCACTTT.

The chain joins TRBV29-1 to TRBJ2-5, with D possibly TRBD1 on 6 matching bases. Between the trimmed V and J ends, which lost 8 bases and 5 bases, there was a span of 18 bases. The CDR3 runs to 13 residues. Germline CDR1 and CDR2: SQVTM and ANQGSEA. This CDR3 reads CSLLQGPRETQYF. CDR3 DNA: TGCAGCTTGCTACAGGGACCAAGGGAGACCCAGTACTTC.

The chain employs TRBV7-2 and TRBJ2-7; 7 bases line up with TRBD1. From germline, CDR1 is SGHTA and CDR2 FQGNSA. There are 14 residues in the CDR3. Trimming at V came to 5 bases and at J to 3 bases, leaving 7 bases not matched to a gene. CDR3 region: CASSRGRTGYEQYF. The CDR3 DNA is TGTGCCAGCAGCCGCGGCAGGACAGGCTACGAGCAGTACTTC. Together with reference TRBV7-2 and TRBJ2-7, the CDR3 gives the full variable domain: GAGVSQSPSNKVTEKGKDVELRCDPISGHTALYWYRQSLGQGLEFLIYFQGNSAPDKSGLPSDRFSAERTGGSVSTLTIQRTQQEDSAVYLCASSRGRTGYEQYFGPGTRLTVT.

The table lists this clone with many counts. V is TRBV24-1 and J is TRBJ2-3; tentative D call: TRBD1 (5 bases). V lost 3 bases to trimming and J lost 2 bases, with 14 bases between them. The CDR3 totals 16 residues. Germline CDR1 reads KGHDR; CDR2 reads SFDVKD. CDR3 DNA: TGTGCCACCAGTGATCCCCAGGGTGTAATCACAGATACGCAGTATTTT. Protein product: CATSDPQGVITDTQYF.

The V call is TRBV6-5, the J call TRBJ1-5, with no clear D. CDR1 is MNHEY, CDR2 SVGAGI, per germline. The V end lost 0 bases, the J end lost 3 bases, and 6 bases lay between the germline ends. This CDR3 has 14 amino acids. The CDR3 protein is CASSYSRVNQPQHF. The CDR3 DNA is TGTGCCAGCAGTTACTCTCGAGTCAATCAGCCCCAGCATTTT.

Here the CDR3 reads CSASGDRIYGYTF. CDR3 DNA sequence: TGCAGTGCTAGTGGAGACAGAATCTATGGCTACACCTTC. This sequence joins TRBV20-1 and TRBJ1-2; D may be TRBD1 (5 bases). CDR3 size: 13 residues. CDR1 is DFQATT and CDR2 is SNEGSKA in the germline V gene (reference sequence). V shed 3 bases and J shed 4 bases, with 12 bases lying between them.